Below are 2 T cell receptor beta chains sequenced from a single sample in a study of blood T cell repertoires in COVID-19. Clones were read by immunoSEQ multiplex PCR, and TCRdb kept only the in-frame ones, dropping some. Of roughly 180,000 clones in the sample, around 85% were seen once. The material sequenced was PBMCs or T cells enriched from blood (not recorded which). The receptor set was obtained from a woman aged 40 to 49 with acute COVID-19.

The chain recombines TRBV5-8 with TRBJ1-5; a weak D match, TRBD1 (5 bases). The ends were cut back, 5 bases at V and 1 base at J, with 13 bases in the middle. The CDR3 runs 15 residues. Germline CDR1 is SGHTS and CDR2 is YDEGEE. The CDR3 nucleotides are TGTGCCAGCAGTGGGCGACAGTGGAGCAATCAGCCCCAGCATTTT. Residues: CASSGRQWSNQPQHF.

This clone was counted once. V gene TRBV5-1 combines with J gene TRBJ2-5; 9 nucleotides match TRBD1. The CDR3 spans 15 residues. From germline, CDR1 is SGHRS and CDR2 YFSETQ. V lost 3 bases to trimming and J lost 5 bases; unmatched junction nucleotides: 8. The CDR3 nucleotides read TGCGCCAGCAGCTCACCGGGACAGGGCTGGGAGACCCAGTACTTC. Its protein is CASSSPGQGWETQYF. The whole variable domain, remainder taken from reference TRBV5-1 and TRBJ2-5, is KAGVTQTPRYLIKTRGQQVTLSCSPISGHRSVSWYQQTPGQGLQFLFEYFSETQRNKGNFPGRFSGRQFSNSRSEMNVSTLELGDSALYLCASSSPGQGWETQYFGPGTRLLVL.